The 19 T cell receptor beta chains listed next were all sequenced from one sample in a study of shared clonotypes between healthy human individuals. Terminally differentiated effector memory CD45RA+ cells were excluded by CCR7 positive selection of CD45RO-negative cells. The repertoire was sequenced with immunoSEQ multiplex PCR; TCRdb's copy has only in-frame clones and lacks some. The table includes roughly 1,800,000 clones, around 96% detected once. Sequencing was done on a sample of naive CD8+ T cells sorted from blood. Receptor source: a man aged 18 to 29 in good health.

The chain joins TRBV7-9 to TRBJ2-1; 8 bases map to TRBD2. The germline CDR1 and CDR2 sequences are SEHNR and FQNEAQ (reference sequence). This CDR3 is 16 amino acids long. V lost 4 bases and J lost 3; bases outside the gene matches: 8. CDR3 nucleotide sequence: TGTGCCAGCAGCTCCTCAGCGGGGGCATACTACAATGAGCAGTTCTTC. As protein: CASSSSAGAYYNEQFF.

This chain links TRBV4-1 with TRBJ1-4; D is unclear. The CDR3 is 14 residues long. From germline, CDR1 is MGHRA and CDR2 YSYEKL. V gave up 1 base and J gave up 8 bases, with 11 bases separating them. The CDR3 nucleotides are TGCGCCAGCAGCCAAGGGGATCTCGACGAAAAACTGTTTTTT. It codes for CASSQGDLDEKLFF.

The chain carries TRBV9 and TRBJ2-5, with D possibly matching TRBD2 (7 bases). Trimming shortened V by 0 bases and J by 6 bases, and 12 bases separated the two germline ends. This CDR3 region has 14 residues. The germline gives CDR1 SGDLS, CDR2 YYNGEE. DNA of the CDR3: TGTGCCAGCAGCGTAGCGGGGGGCGGAAAGACCCAGTACTTC. This encodes CASSVAGGGKTQYF.

The chain combines TRBV6-5 with TRBJ2-5; maybe TRBD2 (5 bases). This CDR3 is 15 amino acids long. V was trimmed by 9 bases and J by 2 bases, leaving 19 bases between them. Germline V gives CDR1 MNHEY, CDR2 SVGAGI. DNA for the CDR3: TGTGCCAGTTCAGAGGGTGGCTACCTTCAAGAGACCCAGTACTTC. Residues: CASSEGGYLQETQYF.

The chain combines TRBV7-9 with TRBJ2-7, with unresolved D. The length of the CDR3 is 13 residues. Trimming left V 5 bases short and J 1 base short, with 9 bases between. CDR1 and CDR2 from the germline V gene are SEHNR and FQNEAQ (reference sequence). The CDR3 here is CASSQTLSYEQYF. The DNA for the CDR3 is TGTGCCAGCAGCCAGACTTTGTCCTACGAGCAGTACTTC.

The chain combines TRBV2 with TRBJ1-1, with 8 bases matching TRBD1. The CDR3 contains 15 residues. Germline CDR1 and CDR2: SNHLY and FYNNEI. The V segment lost 1 base and the J segment 4 bases; nucleotides outside the gene matches: 5. The CDR3 coding sequence is TGTGCCAGCAGTGAAGGTCAGGGGGCGAGCACTGAAGCTTTCTTT. Translated: CASSEGQGASTEAFF.

Of note for this clone: The same CDR3 is also encoded by other DNA sequences in this sample. The chain employs TRBV6-5 and TRBJ2-7; D gene uncertain. V was trimmed by 1 base and J by 1 base, leaving 5 bases between them. Germline V gives CDR1 MNHEY, CDR2 SVGAGI. This CDR3 is built from 13 residues. The CDR3 is CASSYLGSYEQYF. For the CDR3, the DNA is TGTGCCAGCAGTTACTTGGGATCCTACGAGCAGTACTTC.

The chain uses TRBV27 and TRBJ2-2; tentatively, D is TRBD1 or TRBD2 (6 bases each). The CDR3 spans 14 residues. Trimming left V 8 bases short and J 5 bases short, with 15 bases between. Per the germline V gene, CDR1 is MNHEY and CDR2 is SMNVEV (reference sequence). The CDR3 nucleotides are TGTGCCAGCGCTCCGGGGGCGGGGACCGGGGAGCTGTTTTTT. Its protein is CASAPGAGTGELFF.

The chain links TRBV13 to TRBJ2-1; 9 bases are shared with TRBD2. Germline V gene sequence: CDR1 PRHDT, CDR2 FYEKMQ (reference sequence). This CDR3 region has 17 residues. Losses at the gene ends were 5 bases for V and 4 bases for J; bases not matched to a gene: 12. The DNA of the CDR3 is TGTGCCAGCAGCCCGTCCCCCGGGACTAGCAGTTACAATGAGCAGTTCTTC. Translation gives CASSPSPGTSSYNEQFF.

The chain couples TRBV7-9 to TRBJ2-3; D is perhaps TRBD1 (6 bases). The CDR3 sequence is 15 residues long. Per the germline V gene, CDR1 is SEHNR and CDR2 is FQNEAQ (reference sequence). The germline V and J ends were trimmed by 2 bases and 2 bases, with 11 bases remaining between them. The CDR3 DNA is TGTGCCAGCAGCTTAACGGACAGTCACACAGATACGCAGTATTTT. Protein sequence: CASSLTDSHTDTQYF.

The chain employs TRBV5-4 and TRBJ2-7; 7 bases fit TRBD2. From germline, CDR1 is SGHNT and CDR2 YYREEE (reference sequence). This CDR3 has 14 residues. Losses at the gene ends were 4 bases for V and 5 bases for J; bases not matched to a gene: 9. The CDR3 bases are TGTGCCAGCAGCGGATTGGGAGGGGAGGACGAGCAGTACTTC. It encodes CASSGLGGEDEQYF. Using reference TRBV5-4 and TRBJ2-7 for the parts outside the CDR3, the full variable domain is ETGVTQSPTHLIKTRGQQVTLRCSSQSGHNTVSWYQQALGQGPQFIFQYYREEENGRGNFPPRFSGLQFPNYSSELNVNALELDDSALYLCASSGLGGEDEQYFGPGTRLTVT.

This chain links TRBV5-1 with TRBJ2-7, with D perhaps given as TRBD1 or TRBD2 (6 bases each). The germline V gene encodes CDR1 SGHRS and CDR2 YFSETQ. V lost 1 base to trimming and J lost 2 bases, with 10 bases between them. The length of the CDR3 is 14 residues. CDR3 sequence reads: CASSLWGAAYEQYF. As DNA, the CDR3 is TGCGCCAGCAGCTTGTGGGGGGCCGCCTACGAGCAGTACTTC.

The J gene is TRBJ2-6, the V gene TRBV15; D remains ambiguous. The CDR3 is 13 amino acids. CDR1 is LNHNV and CDR2 is YYDKDF in the germline V gene (reference sequence). Trimming shortened V by 3 bases and J by 3 bases, and 3 bases separated the two germline ends. The CDR3 is CATSSFGANVLTF. The CDR3 nucleotides are TGTGCCACCAGCAGTTTTGGGGCCAACGTCCTGACTTTC.

The chain links TRBV28 to TRBJ1-1; D uncertain. CDR1 and CDR2 (germline): MDHEN, SYDVKM. Trimming stripped 4 bases from V and 4 bases from J, with 10 bases between. The CDR3 is made up of 13 amino acids. The CDR3 loop is CASSWDLGTEAFF. DNA for the CDR3: TGTGCCAGCAGTTGGGATCTCGGCACTGAAGCTTTCTTT. The variable domain in full, completed from reference TRBV28 and TRBJ1-1, reads DVKVTQSSRYLVKRTGEKVFLECVQDMDHENMFWYRQDPGLGLRLIYFSYDVKMKEKGDIPEGYSVSREKKERFSLILESASTNQTSMYLCASSWDLGTEAFFGQGTRLTVV.

In regard to this clone: Additional DNA sequences in this sample encode the identical CDR3. DNA of the CDR3: TGTGCCAGCAGTTTCGGGGGGTTGAATCAGCCCCAGCATTTT. Its translation: CASSFGGLNQPQHF. This chain uses TRBV28 with TRBJ1-5; the D gene is possibly TRBD1 (5 bases). The CDR3 runs 14 residues. Germline V CDR1 and CDR2: MDHEN, SYDVKM. V was trimmed by 3 bases and J by 4 bases, leaving 10 bases between them.

This sequence joins TRBV5-1 and TRBJ2-7, with D possibly matching TRBD1 (6 bases). V lost 7 bases and J lost 3, with 14 bases in between. The CDR3 contains 13 residues. CDR1 is SGHRS and CDR2 is YFSETQ in the germline V gene. The CDR3 DNA sequence: TGCGCCAGCCGGACAGATTCATTCTACGAGCAGTACTTC. Translated: CASRTDSFYEQYF. Filled out from reference TRBV5-1 and TRBJ2-7, the complete variable domain reads KAGVTQTPRYLIKTRGQQVTLSCSPISGHRSVSWYQQTPGQGLQFLFEYFSETQRNKGNFPGRFSGRQFSNSRSEMNVSTLELGDSALYLCASRTDSFYEQYFGPGTRLTVT.

The chain has TRBV4-1 and TRBJ2-7, with 7 bases lining up with TRBD2. The CDR3 sequence is 14 residues long. J was trimmed by 9 bases and V by 4 bases; bases with no gene match: 12. Germline V lookup: CDR1 MGHRA, CDR2 YSYEKL. The CDR3 loop reads CASSPNGLVGGQYF. CDR3 sequence (DNA): TGCGCCAGCAGCCCGAACGGACTAGTAGGAGGGCAGTACTTC.

With regard to this clone: This may come from a read error, since a much larger clone is one base off. Different DNA sequences within this sample yield the same CDR3. The chain recombines TRBV7-2 with TRBJ2-7; 10 bases are a match to TRBD1. CDR1 is SGHTA and CDR2 is FQGNSA in the germline V gene. This CDR3 spans 14 amino acids. V shed 6 bases and J 2 bases; nucleotides not matched to a gene: 4. The CDR3 region has the DNA TGTGCCAGCAGTCCCGGGACAGGGGCCTACGAGCAGTACTTC. The encoded protein is CASSPGTGAYEQYF.

The chain carries TRBV6-1 and TRBJ1-1, with no clear D. Trimming took 3 bases from V and 0 from J, leaving 8 bases between them. The CDR3 runs to 14 residues. Germline lookup yields CDR1 MNHNS and CDR2 SASEGT. The CDR3 DNA is TGTGCCAGCAGTGACGAGGTCGTGAACACTGAAGCTTTCTTT. Translation gives CASSDEVVNTEAFF.